This T cell receptor beta chain was documented in a study of cytomegalovirus exposure and HLA in healthy donors. Amplification used 60 Vbeta primers and 13 Jbeta primers. Clones were sequenced by immunoSEQ multiplex PCR, and TCRdb holds only the in-frame ones, with some missing. The sample lists 150,000 to 200,000 clones; roughly 85% were seen once. Regarding the study as a whole: A few chains linked to CMV were shown in vitro to be specific for CMV antigens. A later analysis revealed that TCR association rates differed between HLA loci, peaking at DRB1 and bottoming out at HLA-C. The presence/absence work took it that sequencing depth was about the same across donors. The productive fraction for most TCR beta V segments was about 87% or about 30% in an earlier analysis.

This CDR3 region has 11 residues. Germline V CDR1 and CDR2: DFQATT, SNEGSKA (reference sequence). The V end was cut by 4 bases, the J end by 5 bases, with 8 bases between. Remarks on this clone: The antigen is unknown.

The TCR comes from a man between 45 and 60 years old in good health and CMV-seropositive. This chain links TRBV20-1 with TRBJ1-1; D not resolved. Sequencing was performed on PBMCs. Here the CDR3 reads CSAKPQTEAFF. The CDR3 region has the DNA TGCAGTGCTAAACCCCAGACTGAAGCTTTCTTT.